The sequence of this T cell receptor beta chain was determined in a study of human T cells and chemical hapten exposure. As for this clonotype: Its antigen remains unidentified.

V shed 6 bases and J 5 bases; nucleotides not matched to a gene: 5. CDR3 length: 14 amino acids. CDR1 is KGHSH, CDR2 LQKENI, per germline. Study-level findings and limits: Counts of TCRs above 1 in 1000 frequency stayed unchanged with DPC sensitization.

TCRdb redid the calling of the RACE reads with MiXCR, one entry per CDR3 protein. The table records about 260,000 distinct CDR3 sequences, about 8.1% of them present only once. Described time point: pre-sensitization, week 0. The treatment: therapeutic diphenylcyclopropenone sensitization with weekly scalp DPC. The rearrangement uses TRBV18 and TRBJ2-1; 9 bases align to TRBD2. This TCR was recovered from a woman aged 40 to 55 with alopecia areata. Some clones in this sample may be carry-over from other donors' samples. Material: whole blood, obtained in connection with sensitization to the hapten diphenylcyclopropenone (DPC). The CDR3 sequence is CASSKTSGDNEQFF. CDR3 DNA sequence: TGTGCCAGCTCGAAGACTAGCGGAGACAATGAGCAGTTCTTC.